These 12 T cell receptor beta chains originate from one sample sequenced in a study of blood T cell repertoires in COVID-19. Assay used: immunoSEQ multiplex PCR; TCRdb lists only in-frame clones, some missing. This sample has 90,000 to 120,000 clones, with around 85% found just once. The sample was peripheral blood. Receptors originate from a woman aged 80 or over with active or convalescent COVID-19.

CDR3 sequence: CASSLAWTDSYEQYF. The CDR3 DNA reads as TGTGCCAGCAGCTTAGCGTGGACAGACTCCTACGAGCAGTACTTC. The chain combines TRBV7-2 with TRBJ2-7, with a possible D match to TRBD1 (6 bases). V was pared by 0 bases and J by 0 bases, with 9 bases between. The CDR3 has 15 residues. Per germline, CDR1 SGHTA and CDR2 FQGNSA.

The chain links TRBV28 to TRBJ1-2, with 8 bases matching TRBD1. The germline CDR1 and CDR2 sequences are MDHEN and SYDVKM. The CDR3 runs 14 residues. V lost 2 bases and J lost 4; bases outside the gene matches: 3. The CDR3 coding sequence is TGTGCCAGCAGTTTAGGACAGGGCGGCTATGGCTACACCTTC. Translated, it gives CASSLGQGGYGYTF.

The V call is TRBV5-8, the J call TRBJ2-1; TRBD2 matches at 8 bases. CDR3 length: 15 amino acids. Germline V gene lookup returns CDR1 SGHTS and CDR2 YDEGEE. Losses at the gene ends were 3 bases for V and 0 bases for J; bases not matched to a gene: 2. The CDR3 nucleotides read TGTGCCAGCAGCTATAGCGGGGTCTCCTACAATGAGCAGTTCTTC. This translates into CASSYSGVSYNEQFF.

The chain uses TRBV14 and TRBJ2-3, with unresolved D. Germline V gene sequence: CDR1 SGHDN, CDR2 FVKESK. The CDR3 loop spans 14 amino acids. The V end lost 5 bases, the J end lost 1 base, and 10 bases lay between the germline ends. The CDR3 spells CASSALTGTDTQYF. CDR3 DNA: TGTGCCAGCAGCGCGCTTACGGGCACAGATACGCAGTATTTT. Using reference TRBV14 and TRBJ2-3 for the parts outside the CDR3, the full variable domain is EAGVTQFPSHSVIEKGQTVTLRCDPISGHDNLYWYRRVMGKEIKFLLHFVKESKQDESGMPNNRFLAERTGGTYSTLKVQPAELEDSGVYFCASSALTGTDTQYFGPGTRLTVL.

This clone was seen a few times. This chain joins TRBV9 and TRBJ2-3; 7 bases map to TRBD1. The V gene's germline CDR1 is SGDLS and CDR2 YYNGEE. V trimming: 4 bases; J trimming: 2 bases; junction bases outside the gene matches: 4. The CDR3 spans 14 residues. The CDR3 region has the DNA TGTGCCAGCAGCTTGACAGGGACCACAGATACGCAGTATTTT. Amino acid sequence: CASSLTGTTDTQYF.

The table lists this clone with a count of one. The same CDR3 arises from other DNA sequences in this sample as well. The V gene is TRBV24-1, the J gene TRBJ1-2, with D unresolved. Germline assignment: CDR1 KGHDR and CDR2 SFDVKD. Trimming cost V 4 bases and J 2 bases, with 4 bases left between them. The CDR3 has 12 amino acids. The CDR3 coding sequence is TGTGCCACCAGTGACCAAAACTATGGCTACACCTTC. It translates to CATSDQNYGYTF.

In its sample, this clone was seen once. This chain connects TRBV5-1 to TRBJ1-2; D ambiguous. This CDR3 region has 14 residues. Trimming removed 4 bases at V and 4 bases at J, with 14 bases between. From germline, CDR1 is SGHRS and CDR2 YFSETQ. CDR3 sequence: CASSPVGESYGYTF. In nucleotides, the CDR3 is TGCGCCAGCAGCCCCGTTGGAGAGAGCTATGGCTACACCTTC.

The CDR3 DNA reads TGTGCCAGCAGCTCGCAGACCGGGAGGAACACCGGGGAGCTGTTTTTT. Amino acids: CASSSQTGRNTGELFF. J is TRBJ2-2 and V is TRBV7-2, with D possibly matching TRBD2 (6 bases). CDR3 length equals 16 residues. Trimming removed 4 bases from V and 1 base from J, with 13 bases in between. Germline-derived CDR1 and CDR2 are SGHTA and FQGNSA.

The chain has TRBV18 and TRBJ2-7; a possible D gene is TRBD1 (5 bases). The V end was cut by 4 bases, the J end by 0 bases, with 10 bases between. There are 14 residues in the CDR3. Germline V gene sequence: CDR1 KGHSH, CDR2 LQKENI. The CDR3 loop reads CASSRGPSSYEQYF. As DNA, the CDR3 is TGTGCCAGCTCACGGGGCCCTTCCTCCTACGAGCAGTACTTC.

The V call is TRBV4-1, the J call TRBJ1-3; 8 bases agree with TRBD1. Germline V gene data show CDR1 as MGHRA and CDR2 as YSYEKL. The CDR3 has 16 amino acids. V dropped 1 base and J dropped 3; count of bases not matched to a gene: 5. In DNA form, the CDR3 reads TGCGCCAGCAGCCAAGGGCCCGGACAGGGTGGAAACACCATATATTTT. Protein sequence: CASSQGPGQGGNTIYF.

V gene TRBV19 combines with J gene TRBJ2-7; a possible D gene is TRBD2 (6 bases). Trimming cost V 6 bases and J 8 bases, with 20 bases left between them. Looked up from germline, CDR1 is LNHDA and CDR2 is SQIVND (reference sequence). The length of the CDR3 is 14 residues. DNA of the CDR3: TGTGCCAGTAGCCGGGGGTTGGGAGTGCAGAAGCAGTACTTC. This codes for CASSRGLGVQKQYF.

The gene calls are TRBV3-1 (or the pseudogene TRBV3-2) and TRBJ2-4; weak D call: TRBD1 (6 bases). The CDR3 runs to 18 residues. Trimming left V 0 bases short and J 0 bases short, with 15 bases between. The V gene's germline CDR1 is LGHDT and CDR2 YNNKEL (reference sequence). CDR3 coding DNA: TGTGCCAGCAGCCAAGAGTGGGGGCAAAGGGTAGCCAAAAACATTCAGTACTTC. It is translated as CASSQEWGQRVAKNIQYF.